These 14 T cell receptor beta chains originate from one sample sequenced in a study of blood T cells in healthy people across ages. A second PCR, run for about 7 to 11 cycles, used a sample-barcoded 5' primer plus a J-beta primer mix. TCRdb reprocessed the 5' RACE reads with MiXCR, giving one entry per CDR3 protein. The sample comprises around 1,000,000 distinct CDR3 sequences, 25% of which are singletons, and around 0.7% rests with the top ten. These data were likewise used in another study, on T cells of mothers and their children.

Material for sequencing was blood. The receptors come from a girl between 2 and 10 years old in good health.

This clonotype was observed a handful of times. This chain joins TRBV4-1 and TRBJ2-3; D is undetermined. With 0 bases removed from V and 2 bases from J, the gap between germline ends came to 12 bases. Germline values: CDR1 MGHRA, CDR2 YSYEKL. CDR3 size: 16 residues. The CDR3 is CASSQDHESYTDTQYF. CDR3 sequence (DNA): TGCGCCAGCAGCCAAGATCACGAATCGTACACAGATACGCAGTATTTT.

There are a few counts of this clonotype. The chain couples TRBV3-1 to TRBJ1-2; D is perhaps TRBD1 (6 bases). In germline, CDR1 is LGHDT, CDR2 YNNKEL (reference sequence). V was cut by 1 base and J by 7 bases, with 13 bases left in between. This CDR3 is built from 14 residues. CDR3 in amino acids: CASSQVEAGVGYTF. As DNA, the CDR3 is TGTGCCAGCAGCCAAGTCGAGGCAGGGGTTGGCTACACCTTC.

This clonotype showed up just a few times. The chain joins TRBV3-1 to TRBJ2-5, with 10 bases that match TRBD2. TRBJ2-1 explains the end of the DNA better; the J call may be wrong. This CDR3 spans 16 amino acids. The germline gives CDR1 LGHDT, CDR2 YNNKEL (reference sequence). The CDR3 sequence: CASSPLAGDRANEQFF. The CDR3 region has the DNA TGTGCCAGCAGCCCGCTAGCGGGAGACAGGGCGAATGAGCAGTTCTTC.

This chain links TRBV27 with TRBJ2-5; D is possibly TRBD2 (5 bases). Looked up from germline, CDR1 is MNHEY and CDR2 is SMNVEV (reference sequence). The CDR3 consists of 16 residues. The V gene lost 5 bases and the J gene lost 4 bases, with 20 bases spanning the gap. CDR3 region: CASSPFSGDRGETQYF. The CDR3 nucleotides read TGTGCCAGCAGTCCGTTCTCCGGTGACCGGGGAGAGACCCAGTACTTC.

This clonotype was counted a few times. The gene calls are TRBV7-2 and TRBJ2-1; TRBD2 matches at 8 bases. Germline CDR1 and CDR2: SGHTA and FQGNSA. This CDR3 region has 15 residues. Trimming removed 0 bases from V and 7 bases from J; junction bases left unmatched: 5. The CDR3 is CASSLALGLENEQFF. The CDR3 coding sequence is TGTGCCAGCAGCTTAGCGTTGGGACTAGAAAATGAGCAGTTCTTC. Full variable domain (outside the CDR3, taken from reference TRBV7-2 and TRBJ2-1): GAGVSQSPSNKVTEKGKDVELRCDPISGHTALYWYRQSLGQGLEFLIYFQGNSAPDKSGLPSDRFSAERTGGSVSTLTIQRTQQEDSAVYLCASSLALGLENEQFFGPGTRLTVL.

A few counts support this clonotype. The CDR3 sequence: CASSPLAEIDTQYF. The DNA of the CDR3 is TGTGCCAGCAGTCCCCTAGCGGAAATCGATACGCAGTATTTT. The chain is built from TRBV6-5 and TRBJ2-3; the match to TRBD2 covers 7 bases. Germline trimming cut 5 bases from V and 6 bases from J; bases unmatched to any gene: 8. The CDR3 sequence is 14 residues long. Germline assignment: CDR1 MNHEY and CDR2 SVGAGI.

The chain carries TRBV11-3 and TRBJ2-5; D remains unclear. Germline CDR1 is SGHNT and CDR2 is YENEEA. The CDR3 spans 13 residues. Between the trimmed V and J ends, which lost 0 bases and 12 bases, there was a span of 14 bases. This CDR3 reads CASSLDYNTAKYF. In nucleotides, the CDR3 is TGTGCCAGCAGCTTAGACTATAATACCGCAAAGTACTTC.

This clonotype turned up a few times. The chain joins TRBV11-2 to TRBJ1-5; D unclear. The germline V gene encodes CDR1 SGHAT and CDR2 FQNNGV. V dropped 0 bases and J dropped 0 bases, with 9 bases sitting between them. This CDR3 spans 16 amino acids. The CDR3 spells CASSLDLGNSNQPQHF. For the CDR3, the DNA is TGTGCCAGCAGCTTAGACTTGGGGAATAGCAATCAGCCCCAGCATTTT.

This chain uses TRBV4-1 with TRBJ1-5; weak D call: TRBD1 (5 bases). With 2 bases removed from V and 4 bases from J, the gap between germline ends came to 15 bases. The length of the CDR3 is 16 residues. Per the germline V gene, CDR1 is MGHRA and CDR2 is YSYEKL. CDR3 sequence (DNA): TGCGCCAGCAGCCAAAGGGGTCCCGCGGATAATCAGCCCCAGCATTTT. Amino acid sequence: CASSQRGPADNQPQHF.

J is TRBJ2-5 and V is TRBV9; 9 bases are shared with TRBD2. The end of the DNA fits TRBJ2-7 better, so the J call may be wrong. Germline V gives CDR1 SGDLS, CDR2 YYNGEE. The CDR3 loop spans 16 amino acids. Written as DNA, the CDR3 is TGTGCCAGCAGCGTACTCGGGCGGGAGGGCATCTACGAGCAGTACTTC. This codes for CASSVLGREGIYEQYF.

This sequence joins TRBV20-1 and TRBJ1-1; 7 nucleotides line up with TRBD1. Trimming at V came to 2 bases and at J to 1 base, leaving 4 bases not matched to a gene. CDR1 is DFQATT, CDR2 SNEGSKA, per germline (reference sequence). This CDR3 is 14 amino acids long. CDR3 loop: CSARQGERNTEAFF. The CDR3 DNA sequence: TGCAGTGCTAGACAGGGGGAGCGGAACACTGAAGCTTTCTTT.

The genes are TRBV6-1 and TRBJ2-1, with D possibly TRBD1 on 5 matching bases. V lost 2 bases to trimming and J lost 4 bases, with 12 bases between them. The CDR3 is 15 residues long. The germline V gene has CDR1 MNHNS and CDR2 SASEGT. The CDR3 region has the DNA TGTGCCAGCAGTGAATTGGGGCTAGAATACAATGAGCAGTTCTTC. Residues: CASSELGLEYNEQFF.

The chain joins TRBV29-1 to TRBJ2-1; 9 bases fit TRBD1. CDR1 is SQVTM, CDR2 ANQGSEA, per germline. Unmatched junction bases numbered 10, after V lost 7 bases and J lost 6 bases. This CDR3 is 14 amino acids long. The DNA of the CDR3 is TGCAGCGCTCAACGGACAGGGGCCCCCAATGAGCAGTTCTTC. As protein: CSAQRTGAPNEQFF.

Here the CDR3 reads CASSPFQGSATFYGYTF. CDR3 bases: TGTGCCAGCAGCCCCTTCCAGGGGTCCGCGACCTTCTATGGCTACACCTTC. The rearrangement joins TRBV6-6 to TRBJ1-2; D is perhaps TRBD1 (6 bases). In germline, CDR1 is MNHNY, CDR2 SVGAGI (reference sequence). With 6 bases removed from V and 4 bases from J, the gap between germline ends came to 24 bases. This CDR3 is built from 17 residues.